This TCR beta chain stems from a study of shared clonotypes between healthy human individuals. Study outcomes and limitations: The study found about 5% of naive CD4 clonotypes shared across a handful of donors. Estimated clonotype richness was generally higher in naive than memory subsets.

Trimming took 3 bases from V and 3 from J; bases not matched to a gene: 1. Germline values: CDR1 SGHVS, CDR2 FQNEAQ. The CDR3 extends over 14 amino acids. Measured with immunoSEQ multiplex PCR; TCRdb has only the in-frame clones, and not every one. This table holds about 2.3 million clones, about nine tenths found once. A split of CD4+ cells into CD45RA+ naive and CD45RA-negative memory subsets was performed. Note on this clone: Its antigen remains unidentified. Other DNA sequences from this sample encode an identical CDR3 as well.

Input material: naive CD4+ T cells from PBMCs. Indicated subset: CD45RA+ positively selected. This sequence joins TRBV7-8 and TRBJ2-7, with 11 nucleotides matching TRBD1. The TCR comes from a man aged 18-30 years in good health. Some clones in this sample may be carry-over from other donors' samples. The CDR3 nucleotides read TGTGCCAGCAGCTTCGGGACAGGGGGCTACGAGCAGTACTTC. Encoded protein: CASSFGTGGYEQYF.